Shown below are 24 T cell receptor beta chains from a single sample sequenced in a study of blood T cell repertoires in COVID-19. Sequenced by immunoSEQ multiplex PCR; TCRdb stores in-frame clones only, minus some. Of about 230,000 clones in the sample, roughly 85% were seen once. The sample was peripheral blood. The receptors originated from a woman in her seventies with active or convalescent COVID-19.

This clone was seen more than once but under ten times. The chain couples TRBV19 to TRBJ2-2; a weak D match, TRBD1 (5 bases). Germline V gives CDR1 LNHDA, CDR2 SQIVND (reference sequence). The CDR3 contains 14 residues. Between the trimmed V and J ends, which lost 5 bases and 1 base, there was a span of 8 bases. CDR3 sequence: CASSSQGNTGELFF. The CDR3 DNA reads TGTGCCAGTAGTTCGCAGGGGAACACCGGGGAGCTGTTTTTT.

The J gene is TRBJ1-2, the V gene TRBV5-4; D is undetermined. The length of the CDR3 is 17 residues. Germline V CDR1 and CDR2: SGHNT, YYREEE (reference sequence). V gave up 3 bases and J gave up 0 bases, with 18 bases separating them. CDR3 sequence: CASSSGYGAVANYGYTF. The CDR3 DNA reads as TGTGCCAGCAGCTCGGGTTATGGCGCAGTTGCTAACTATGGCTACACCTTC.

The gene calls are TRBV7-2 and TRBJ2-7; 12 positions agree with TRBD2. The CDR3 has 16 amino acids. The V and J ends lost 4 bases and 4 bases, in that order; junction bases with no gene match: 8. CDR1 and CDR2 from the germline V gene are SGHTA and FQGNSA. This CDR3 is CASSSTSGGPSYEQYF. The CDR3, as DNA: TGTGCCAGCAGCTCGACTAGCGGGGGACCCTCATACGAGCAGTACTTC.

The chain links TRBV7-9 to TRBJ1-1, with D maybe TRBD1 (5 bases). Germline assignment: CDR1 SEHNR and CDR2 FQNEAQ (reference sequence). The CDR3 sequence is 13 residues long. Trimming took off 5 bases at V and 4 bases at J, with 11 bases between the two ends. In DNA form, the CDR3 reads TGTGCCAGCAGCCGAGAAGGGGCCACTGAAGCTTTCTTT. Encoded protein: CASSREGATEAFF.

The chain combines TRBV12-3 or TRBV12-4 with TRBJ1-1; the D gene is possibly TRBD1 (5 bases). Trimming pared 4 bases from V and 4 bases from J, leaving 10 bases between. The CDR3 has 13 residues. In DNA form, the CDR3 reads TGTGCCAGCAGTTGGGGCGAGGTCACTGAAGCTTTCTTT. Amino acids: CASSWGEVTEAFF.

The chain joins TRBV7-2 to TRBJ1-5, with 8 bases identical to TRBD1. There are 14 residues in the CDR3. V was clipped by 5 bases and J by 7 bases; unmatched bases: 7. CDR1 SGHTA and CDR2 FQGNSA come from the germline V gene. This chain's CDR3 is CASSPTGGGQPQHF. CDR3 DNA: TGTGCCAGCAGCCCTACAGGGGGGGGGCAGCCCCAGCATTTT. Full variable domain (missing parts from reference TRBV7-2 and TRBJ1-5): GAGVSQSPSNKVTEKGKDVELRCDPISGHTALYWYRQSLGQGLEFLIYFQGNSAPDKSGLPSDRFSAERTGGSVSTLTIQRTQQEDSAVYLCASSPTGGGQPQHFGDGTRLSIL.

This clone was detected only a few times. The V call is TRBV19, the J call TRBJ1-5; TRBD1 matches at 9 bases. V gave up 4 bases and J gave up 2 bases; unmatched junction bases: 0. This CDR3 contains 14 residues. The germline CDR1 and CDR2 sequences are LNHDA and SQIVND (reference sequence). The CDR3 here is CASSRTGGNQPQHF. The CDR3 DNA sequence: TGTGCCAGTAGTAGGACAGGGGGCAATCAGCCCCAGCATTTT.

The V call is TRBV5-1, the J call TRBJ2-7, with 11 bases fitting TRBD1. CDR1 is SGHRS and CDR2 is YFSETQ in the germline V gene. This CDR3 has 16 residues. After removal of 3 bases from V and 4 bases from J, the junction contained 9 bases not matched to a gene. In nucleotides, the CDR3 is TGCGCCAGCAGCTGGGCCGAGGGACAGGGGGAGTACGAGCAGTACTTC. Translating it yields CASSWAEGQGEYEQYF.

This clone was counted a few times. This chain connects TRBV20-1 to TRBJ2-1; D is unclear. Per germline, CDR1 DFQATT and CDR2 SNEGSKA (reference sequence). The CDR3 extends over 11 amino acids. V lost 4 bases, J lost 4 bases, and 5 bases lay in between. CDR3 residues: CSATVYNEQFF. The CDR3 DNA follows: TGCAGTGCTACAGTTTACAATGAGCAGTTCTTC.

The chain uses TRBV28 and TRBJ2-7; the D is unclear. CDR3 length: 14 residues. V was shortened by 7 bases and J by 4 bases, with 17 bases between the two germline ends. Germline-derived CDR1 and CDR2 are MDHEN and SYDVKM. CDR3 residues: CASNERLETYEQYF. The CDR3 DNA reads TGTGCCAGCAACGAAAGACTGGAAACTTACGAGCAGTACTTC.

The chain couples TRBV11-3 to TRBJ2-1; 8 bases fit TRBD2. This CDR3 is 15 amino acids long. Germline CDR1 and CDR2: SGHNT and YENEEA. J lost 1 base, V lost 6 bases, and 5 bases had no gene match. The CDR3, as DNA: TGTGCCAGCAGTTCAAGCGGGGGATCCTACAATGAGCAGTTCTTC. Its protein product is CASSSSGGSYNEQFF.

This clone was seen a handful of times. The chain combines TRBV19 with TRBJ1-1; tentatively, D is TRBD1 (6 bases). This CDR3 has 14 residues. Trimming left V 7 bases short and J 7 bases short, with 19 bases between. The V gene's germline CDR1 is LNHDA and CDR2 SQIVND (reference sequence). CDR3 amino acids: CASTLQKGGVEAFF. The CDR3 nucleotides read TGTGCCAGTACCCTCCAAAAGGGGGGGGTTGAAGCTTTCTTT.

With regard to this clone: One junction end does not reproduce the germline sequence, and a read error may be involved. The chain employs TRBV27 and TRBJ2-3; 11 positions agree with TRBD2. The germline CDR1 and CDR2 sequences are MNHEY and SMNVEV (reference sequence). This CDR3 has 13 amino acids. The CDR3 protein is CASRGLAGPRLDF. The DNA for the CDR3 is TGTGCCAGCAGAGGACTAGCGGGCCCACGGTTGGATTTT.

The V call is TRBV7-2, the J call TRBJ2-5; 8 bases are shared with TRBD1. The CDR3 is made up of 14 amino acids. V was pared by 3 bases and J by 5 bases, with 5 bases of the junction left unmatched. CDR1 is SGHTA and CDR2 is FQGNSA in the germline V gene. The CDR3 nucleotides are TGTGCCAGCAGCTTCTCGGCAGGGGGCGAGACCCAGTACTTC. Amino acids: CASSFSAGGETQYF.

The gene calls are TRBV10-2 and TRBJ1-1, with D possibly matching TRBD1 (5 bases). Germline CDR1 reads WSHSY; CDR2 reads SAAADI. V gave up 5 bases and J gave up 3 bases, with 10 bases separating them. CDR3 size: 13 residues. In DNA, the CDR3 is TGCGCCAGCAGTTTAGGGGCTGACACTGAAGCTTTCTTT. The encoded protein is CASSLGADTEAFF.

This clone appeared many times. The rearrangement links TRBV6-2 or TRBV6-3 to TRBJ1-5; the match to TRBD1 covers 7 bases. The CDR3 runs to 14 residues. The germline V gene encodes CDR1 MNHEY and CDR2 SVGEGT. Trimming at V came to 4 bases and at J to 7 bases, leaving 7 bases not matched to a gene. The CDR3: CASSLTGKGQPQHF. The DNA of the CDR3 is TGTGCCAGCAGTTTGACAGGGAAGGGCCAGCCCCAGCATTTT.

This clone was seen at least ten times. The V gene is TRBV5-4, the J gene TRBJ1-2, with D possibly being TRBD1 (5 bases). This CDR3 has 13 amino acids. The germline CDR1 and CDR2 sequences are SGHNT and YYREEE (reference sequence). Trimming cost V 0 bases and J 8 bases, with 11 bases left between them. CDR3 residues: CASSLAGSEGYTF. CDR3 nucleotide sequence: TGTGCCAGCAGCTTGGCAGGGTCGGAGGGCTACACCTTC. The whole variable domain, filled in from reference TRBV5-4 and TRBJ1-2, reads ETGVTQSPTHLIKTRGQQVTLRCSSQSGHNTVSWYQQALGQGPQFIFQYYREEENGRGNFPPRFSGLQFPNYSSELNVNALELDDSALYLCASSLAGSEGYTFGSGTRLTVV.

The chain is built from TRBV30 and TRBJ2-5; the D is unclear. The germline V gene encodes CDR1 GTSNPN and CDR2 SVGIG (reference sequence). V was pared by 1 base and J by 7 bases, with 7 bases between. This CDR3 has 11 residues. The CDR3 is CAWSGSWTQYF. The CDR3 nucleotides read TGTGCCTGGAGTGGTTCGTGGACCCAGTACTTC.

The rearrangement links TRBV7-3 to TRBJ2-1; D gene uncertain. Deletions cut 3 bases from V and 9 bases from J, with 12 bases between. The V gene's germline CDR1 is SGHTA and CDR2 FQGTGA. CDR3 length: 13 amino acids. DNA of the CDR3: TGTGCCAGCAGCTTGGAGCAGCTGGGTGAGCAGTTCTTC. Amino acids: CASSLEQLGEQFF. The full variable domain, in which reference TRBV7-3 and TRBJ2-1 provide the parts outside the CDR3, is GAGVSQTPSNKVTEKGKYVELRCDPISGHTALYWYRQSLGQGPEFLIYFQGTGAADDSGLPNDRFFAVRPEGSVSTLKIQRTERGDSAVYLCASSLEQLGEQFFGPGTRLTVL.

The V gene is TRBV24-1, the J gene TRBJ2-3; 8 bases agree with TRBD1. Germline CDR1 and CDR2: KGHDR and SFDVKD. This CDR3 has 15 amino acids. With 1 base clipped from V and 5 bases from J, the junction kept 4 bases outside the gene matches. The CDR3 DNA reads as TGTGCCACCAGTGATTTTGGACAGGGAGGAGATACGCAGTATTTT. Translated: CATSDFGQGGDTQYF.

V gene TRBV30 combines with J gene TRBJ2-7; D might be TRBD2 (5 bases). The V gene's germline CDR1 is GTSNPN and CDR2 SVGIG (reference sequence). Trimming removed 0 bases at V and 6 bases at J, with 15 bases between. This CDR3 has 14 residues. CDR3 region: CAWSVQAAAGEQYF. As DNA, the CDR3 is TGTGCCTGGAGTGTACAAGCGGCGGCCGGCGAGCAGTACTTC.

V is TRBV7-2 and J is TRBJ2-3, with D tentatively TRBD1 (6 bases). Germline lookup yields CDR1 SGHTA and CDR2 FQGNSA. This CDR3 has 16 amino acids. Between the trimmed V and J ends, which lost 5 bases and 1 base, there was a span of 16 bases. CDR3 residues: CASSRWGQGRTDTQYF. CDR3 coding DNA: TGTGCCAGCAGCAGGTGGGGGCAGGGACGCACAGATACGCAGTATTTT.

The chain couples TRBV5-1 to TRBJ1-1; 9 nucleotides line up with TRBD1. The CDR3 sequence is 16 residues long. The trim removed 0 bases at V and 5 bases at J, leaving 8 bases unmatched. Germline loops: CDR1 SGHRS, CDR2 YFSETQ. The CDR3 here is CASSLGWGQGSTEAFF. In nucleotides, the CDR3 is TGCGCCAGCAGCTTGGGATGGGGACAGGGAAGTACTGAAGCTTTCTTT.

The sample holds one count of this clone. This chain connects TRBV2 to TRBJ2-2; TRBD2 aligns across 7 bases. Germline V gene lookup returns CDR1 SNHLY and CDR2 FYNNEI. V lost 8 bases, J lost 3 bases, and 3 bases stayed unmatched. The CDR3 spans 13 residues. The CDR3 is CASQREDTGELFF. In DNA form, the CDR3 reads TGTGCCAGCCAACGGGAGGACACCGGGGAGCTGTTTTTT.